This T cell receptor (beta chain) was sequenced during a study of cytotoxic CD8 clonotypes in ibrutinib-treated CLL. Study results and limitations: Sustained-remission and progressing patients had different sampling times. The public clonotypes identified were infrequent and showed contraction or stability on treatment.

Using immunoSEQ multiplex PCR, the repertoire was profiled, and TCRdb retains in-frame clones only, with some absent. Altogether some 120,000 clones are present, 50% to 65% being singletons, with the ten largest covering about 40%. Extraction of around 2 micrograms of genomic DNA from cryopreserved PBMCs supplied material for TCR beta libraries. Per the germline V gene, CDR1 is SGHVS and CDR2 is FNYEAQ. CDR3 size: 14 residues. Trimming took off 0 bases at V and 5 bases at J, with 10 bases between the two ends. This clone has a handful of counts. Its specificity is not known. The chain is built from TRBV7-6 and TRBJ2-5; D is uncertain. This clonotype originated in a human donor with chronic lymphocytic leukemia. The sample in question was PBMCs, obtained after 24 months of ibrutinib treatment. The CDR3 protein is CASSLAWAEETQYF. DNA for the CDR3: TGTGCCAGCAGCTTAGCCTGGGCGGAGGAGACCCAGTACTTC. The full variable domain, rest sourced from reference TRBV7-6 and TRBJ2-5, is GAGVSQSPRYKVTKRGQDVALRCDPISGHVSLYWYRQALGQGPEFLTYFNYEAQQDKSGLPNDRFSAERPEGSISTLTIQRTEQRDSAMYRCASSLAWAEETQYFGPGTRLLVL.